The clone carrying this TCR beta chain was counted a few times. This sample stems from a study of naive and memory T cell subsets. Germline V gene data show CDR1 as SGDLS and CDR2 as YYNGEE. Trimming cost V 3 bases and J 0 bases, with 14 bases left between them. The CDR3 is made up of 16 amino acids. Both TRBC1 and TRBC2 were covered by a beta constant-region primer of two equimolar oligonucleotides. TCRdb processed the UMI-ligation and nested PCR reads anew with MiXCR; each CDR3 protein has one entry. The table lists roughly 21,000 distinct CDR3 sequences, approximately 11% of them singletons. Sequences were obtained from central memory CD8+ T cells from blood. V gene TRBV9 combines with J gene TRBJ2-3; no clear D gene. The TCR originated in a human donor in good health. The chain's CDR3 is CASSENSASSTDTQYF. CDR3 coding DNA: TGTGCCAGCAGCGAGAACAGTGCTTCTAGCACAGATACGCAGTATTTT.